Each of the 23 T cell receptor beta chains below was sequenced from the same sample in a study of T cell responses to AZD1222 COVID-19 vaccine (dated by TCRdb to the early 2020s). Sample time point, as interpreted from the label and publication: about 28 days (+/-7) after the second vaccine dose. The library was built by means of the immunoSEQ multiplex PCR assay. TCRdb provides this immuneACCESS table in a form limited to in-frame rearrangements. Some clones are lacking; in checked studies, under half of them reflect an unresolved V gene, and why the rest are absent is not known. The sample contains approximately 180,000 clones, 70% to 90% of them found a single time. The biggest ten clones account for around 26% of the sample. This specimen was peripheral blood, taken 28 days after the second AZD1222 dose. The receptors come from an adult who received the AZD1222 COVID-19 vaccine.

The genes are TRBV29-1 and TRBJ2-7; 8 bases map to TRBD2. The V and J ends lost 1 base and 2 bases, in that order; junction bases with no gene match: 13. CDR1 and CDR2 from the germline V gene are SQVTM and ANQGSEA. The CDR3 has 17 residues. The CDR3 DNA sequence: TGCAGCGTTGAAGGAGTGACAGGCCTAGCGGGTACCTACGAGCAGTACTTC. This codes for CSVEGVTGLAGTYEQYF.

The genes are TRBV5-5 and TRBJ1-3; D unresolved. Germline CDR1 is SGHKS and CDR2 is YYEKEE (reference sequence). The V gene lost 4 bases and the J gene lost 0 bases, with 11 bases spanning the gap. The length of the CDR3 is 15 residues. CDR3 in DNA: TGTGCCAGCAGCCCCCAGGCACGCTCTGGAAACACCATATATTTT. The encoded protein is CASSPQARSGNTIYF.

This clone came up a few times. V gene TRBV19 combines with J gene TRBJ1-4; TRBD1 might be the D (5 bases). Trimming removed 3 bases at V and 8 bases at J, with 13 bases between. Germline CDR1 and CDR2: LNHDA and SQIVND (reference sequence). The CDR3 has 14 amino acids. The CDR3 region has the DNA TGTGCCAGTAGTATCCGGAGGGGTGGAGAAAAACTGTTTTTT. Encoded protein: CASSIRRGGEKLFF. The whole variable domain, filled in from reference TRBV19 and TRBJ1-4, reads DGGITQSPKYLFRKEGQNVTLSCEQNLNHDAMYWYRQDPGQGLRLIYYSQIVNDFQKGDIAEGYSVSREKKESFPLTVTSAQKNPTAFYLCASSIRRGGEKLFFGSGTQLSVL.

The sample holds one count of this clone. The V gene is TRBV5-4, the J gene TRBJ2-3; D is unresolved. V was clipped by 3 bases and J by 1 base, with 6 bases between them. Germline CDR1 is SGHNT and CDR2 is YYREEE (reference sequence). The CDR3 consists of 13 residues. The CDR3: CASSSGRTDTQYF. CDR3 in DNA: TGTGCCAGCAGCTCCGGGCGCACAGATACGCAGTATTTT.

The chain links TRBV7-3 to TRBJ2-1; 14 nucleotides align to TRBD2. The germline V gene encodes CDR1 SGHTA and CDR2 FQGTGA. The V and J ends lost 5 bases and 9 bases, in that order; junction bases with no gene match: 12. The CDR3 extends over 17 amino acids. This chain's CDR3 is CASSPPGTSGRLGEQFF. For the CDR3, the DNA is TGTGCCAGCAGCCCGCCCGGGACTAGCGGGAGATTAGGTGAGCAGTTCTTC.

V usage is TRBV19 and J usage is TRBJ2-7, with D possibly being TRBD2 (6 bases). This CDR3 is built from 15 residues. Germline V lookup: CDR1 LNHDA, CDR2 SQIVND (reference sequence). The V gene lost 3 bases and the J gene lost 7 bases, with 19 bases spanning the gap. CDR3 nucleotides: TGTGCCAGTAGTATCTACGGGACTGGCGGCGGTGAGCAGTACTTC. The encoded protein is CASSIYGTGGGEQYF.

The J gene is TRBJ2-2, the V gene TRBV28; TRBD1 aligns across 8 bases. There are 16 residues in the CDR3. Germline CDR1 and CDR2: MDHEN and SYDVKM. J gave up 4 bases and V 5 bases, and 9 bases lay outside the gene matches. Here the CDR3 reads CASSPGQGLPTGELFF. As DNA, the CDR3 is TGTGCCAGCAGTCCAGGACAGGGCCTACCCACCGGGGAGCTGTTTTTT.

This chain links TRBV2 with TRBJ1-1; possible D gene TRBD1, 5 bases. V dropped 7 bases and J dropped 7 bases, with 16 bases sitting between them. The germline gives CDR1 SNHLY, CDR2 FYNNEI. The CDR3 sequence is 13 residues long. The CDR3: CASISERGGEAFF. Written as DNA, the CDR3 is TGTGCCAGCATATCGGAGAGGGGAGGTGAAGCTTTCTTT.

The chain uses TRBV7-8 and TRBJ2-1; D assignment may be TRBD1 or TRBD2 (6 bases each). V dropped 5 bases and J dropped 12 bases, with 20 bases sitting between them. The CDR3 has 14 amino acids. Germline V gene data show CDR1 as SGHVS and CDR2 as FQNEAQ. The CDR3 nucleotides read TGTGCCAGCAGCGGAGGTAGGGGGGCGATGAGGCAGTTCTTC. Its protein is CASSGGRGAMRQFF.

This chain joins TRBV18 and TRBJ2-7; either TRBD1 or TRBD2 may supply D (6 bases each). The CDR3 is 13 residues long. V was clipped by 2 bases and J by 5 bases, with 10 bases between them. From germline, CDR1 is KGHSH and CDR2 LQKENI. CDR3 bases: TGTGCCAGCTCACCAATCGGGGGCCACGAGCAGTACTTC. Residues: CASSPIGGHEQYF.

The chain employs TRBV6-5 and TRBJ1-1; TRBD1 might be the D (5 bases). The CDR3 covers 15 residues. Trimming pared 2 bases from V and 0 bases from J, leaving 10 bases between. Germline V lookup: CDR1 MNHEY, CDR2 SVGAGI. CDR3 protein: CASSYNPGMNTEAFF. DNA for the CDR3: TGTGCCAGCAGTTACAATCCAGGGATGAACACTGAAGCTTTCTTT.

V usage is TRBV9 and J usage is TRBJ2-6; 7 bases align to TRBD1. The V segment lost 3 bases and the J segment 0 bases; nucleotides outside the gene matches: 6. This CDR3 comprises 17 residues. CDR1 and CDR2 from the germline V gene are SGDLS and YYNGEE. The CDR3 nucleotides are TGTGCCAGCAGCGCGCCGACAGGGAACTCTGGGGCCAACGTCCTGACTTTC. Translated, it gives CASSAPTGNSGANVLTF.

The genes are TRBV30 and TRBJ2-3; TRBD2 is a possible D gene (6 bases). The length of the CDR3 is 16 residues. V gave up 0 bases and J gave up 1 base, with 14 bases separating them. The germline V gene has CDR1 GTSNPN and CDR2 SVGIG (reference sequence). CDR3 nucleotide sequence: TGTGCCTGGAGTGTCGGGGGACCGGGGCGCACAGATACGCAGTATTTT. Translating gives CAWSVGGPGRTDTQYF.

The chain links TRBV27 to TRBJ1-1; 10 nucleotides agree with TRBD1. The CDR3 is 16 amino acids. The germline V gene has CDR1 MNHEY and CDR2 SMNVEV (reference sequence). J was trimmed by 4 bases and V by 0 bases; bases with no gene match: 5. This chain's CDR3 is CASSLSGTGVGTEAFF. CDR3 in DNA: TGTGCCAGCAGTTTATCCGGGACAGGGGTCGGCACTGAAGCTTTCTTT.

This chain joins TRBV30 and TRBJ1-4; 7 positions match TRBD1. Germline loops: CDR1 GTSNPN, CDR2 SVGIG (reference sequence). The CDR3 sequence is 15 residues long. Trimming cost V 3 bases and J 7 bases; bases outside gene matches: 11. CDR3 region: CAWRPGQRGGEKLFF. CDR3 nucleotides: TGTGCCTGGAGGCCGGGACAGAGGGGCGGTGAAAAACTGTTTTTT.

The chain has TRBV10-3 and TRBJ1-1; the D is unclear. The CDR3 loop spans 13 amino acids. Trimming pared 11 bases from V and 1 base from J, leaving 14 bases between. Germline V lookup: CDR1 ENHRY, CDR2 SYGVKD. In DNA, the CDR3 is TGTGCCGCAAACGGGGATCCGAACACTGAAGCTTTCTTT. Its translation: CAANGDPNTEAFF.

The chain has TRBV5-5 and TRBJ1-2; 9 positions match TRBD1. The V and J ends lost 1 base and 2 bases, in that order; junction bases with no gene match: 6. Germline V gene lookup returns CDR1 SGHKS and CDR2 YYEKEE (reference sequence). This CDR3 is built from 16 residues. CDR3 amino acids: CASSLSGQGLNYGYTF. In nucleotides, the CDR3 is TGTGCCAGCAGCTTGTCGGGACAGGGACTCAACTATGGCTACACCTTC.

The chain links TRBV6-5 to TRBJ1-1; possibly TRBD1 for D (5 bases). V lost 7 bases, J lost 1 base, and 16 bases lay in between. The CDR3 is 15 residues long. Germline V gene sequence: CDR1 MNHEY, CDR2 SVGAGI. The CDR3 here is CASKARERPNTEAFF. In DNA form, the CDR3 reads TGTGCCAGCAAAGCCAGGGAACGTCCGAACACTGAAGCTTTCTTT.

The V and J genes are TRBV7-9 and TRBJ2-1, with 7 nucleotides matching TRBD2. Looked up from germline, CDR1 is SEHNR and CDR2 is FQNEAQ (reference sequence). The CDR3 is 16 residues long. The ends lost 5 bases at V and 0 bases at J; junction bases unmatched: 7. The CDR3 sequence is CASSGLGRSSYNEQFF. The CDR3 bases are TGTGCCAGCAGCGGGCTCGGGAGGAGCTCCTACAATGAGCAGTTCTTC.

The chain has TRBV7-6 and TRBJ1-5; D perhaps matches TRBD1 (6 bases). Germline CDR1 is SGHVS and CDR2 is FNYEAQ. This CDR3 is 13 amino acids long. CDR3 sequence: CAEVGAINQPQHF. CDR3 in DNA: TGTGCAGAAGTGGGGGCCATCAATCAGCCCCAGCATTTT.

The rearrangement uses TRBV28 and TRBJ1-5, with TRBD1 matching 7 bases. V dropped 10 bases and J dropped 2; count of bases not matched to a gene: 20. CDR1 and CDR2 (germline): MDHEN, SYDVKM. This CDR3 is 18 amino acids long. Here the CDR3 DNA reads TGTGCCACCCACCTCCTCTCGGACAGGTTTCTGGGCAATCAGCCCCAGCATTTT. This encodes CATHLLSDRFLGNQPQHF.

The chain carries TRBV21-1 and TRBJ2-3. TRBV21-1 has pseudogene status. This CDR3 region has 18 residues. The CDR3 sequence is CASSKAKGKGWVTDTQYF. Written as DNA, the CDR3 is TGTGCCAGCAGCAAAGCCAAGGGCAAAGGGTGGGTAACAGATACGCAGTATTTT.

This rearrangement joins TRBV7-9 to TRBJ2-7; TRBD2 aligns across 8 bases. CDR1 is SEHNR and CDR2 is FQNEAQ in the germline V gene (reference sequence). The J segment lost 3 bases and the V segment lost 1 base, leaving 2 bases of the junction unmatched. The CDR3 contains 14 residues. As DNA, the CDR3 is TGTGCCAGCAGCTTAGGCGGGAGGAACTACGAGCAGTACTTC. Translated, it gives CASSLGGRNYEQYF.